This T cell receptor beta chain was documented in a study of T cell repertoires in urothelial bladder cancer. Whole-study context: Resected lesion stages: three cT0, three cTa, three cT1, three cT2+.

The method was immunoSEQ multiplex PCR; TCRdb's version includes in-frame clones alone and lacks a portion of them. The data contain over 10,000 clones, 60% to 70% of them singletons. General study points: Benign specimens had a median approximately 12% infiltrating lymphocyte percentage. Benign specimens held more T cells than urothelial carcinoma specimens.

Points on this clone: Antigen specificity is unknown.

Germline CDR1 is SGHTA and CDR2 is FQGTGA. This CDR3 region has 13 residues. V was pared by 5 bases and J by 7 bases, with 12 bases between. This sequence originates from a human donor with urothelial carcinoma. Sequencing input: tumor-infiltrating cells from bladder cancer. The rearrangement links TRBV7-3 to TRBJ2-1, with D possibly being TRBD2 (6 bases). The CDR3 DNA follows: TGTGCCAGCAGCGCGGGACTTCTAAATGAGCAGTTCTTC. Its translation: CASSAGLLNEQFF. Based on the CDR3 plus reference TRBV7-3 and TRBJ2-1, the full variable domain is GAGVSQTPSNKVTEKGKYVELRCDPISGHTALYWYRQSLGQGPEFLIYFQGTGAADDSGLPNDRFFAVRPEGSVSTLKIQRTERGDSAVYLCASSAGLLNEQFFGPGTRLTVL.